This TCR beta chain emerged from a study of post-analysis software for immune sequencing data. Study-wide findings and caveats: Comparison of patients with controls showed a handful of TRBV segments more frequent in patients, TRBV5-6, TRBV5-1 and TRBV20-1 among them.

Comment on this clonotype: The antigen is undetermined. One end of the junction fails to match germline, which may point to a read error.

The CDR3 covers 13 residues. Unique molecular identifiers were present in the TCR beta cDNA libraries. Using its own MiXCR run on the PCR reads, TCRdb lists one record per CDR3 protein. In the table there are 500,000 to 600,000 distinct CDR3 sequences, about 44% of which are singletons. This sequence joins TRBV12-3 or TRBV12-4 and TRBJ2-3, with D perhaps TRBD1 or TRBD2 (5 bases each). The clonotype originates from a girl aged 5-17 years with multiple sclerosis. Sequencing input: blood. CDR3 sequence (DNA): TGTGCCAGCAGTTCCGGGGCCCCAGATGCGCAGTATTTT. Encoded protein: CASSSGAPDAQYF.